This T cell receptor (beta chain) was captured by sequencing in a study of blood T cell repertoires in COVID-19 (TCRdb year 2020). Looking at the study overall: Samples from collaborators originated in the United States, Italy and Spain and spanned both the acute and convalescent phases of COVID-19. The material from the prospective study consisted of cDNA or gDNA derived from T cells, B-cell-depleted T cells, or PBMCs. The samples were drawn from the first 160 participants of the ongoing ImmuneRACE study and from about 1,200 subjects provided by 6 global collaborators. The repertoires were made available in a free public database intended to serve as a resource for research on the immune response to SARS-CoV-2. Deeply sampled blood TCRbeta repertoires from subjects exposed to, actively infected with, or recovered from COVID-19 were included in the dataset. A de-identified subject ID, COVID-19 status, age in years and sex were almost always included in the sample metadata. Where HLA class I and class II types were available, the types were taken from metadata supplied by the sample provider, not from assay-based typing. General conclusions and limits of the study: The quantity of clinical and demographic metadata differed by source and by participant and was supplied without curation.

Taken from cysteine to phenylalanine, the CDR3 has 14 residues. CDR3 DNA is the only sequence kept; it has 42 bases, read in frame from the first base. The germline V and J ends show losses of 5 bases and 8 bases respectively, and no gene match explains 8 bases of the junction. The germline V gene gives CDR1 as SNHLY and CDR2 as FYNNEI. One collaborating source in Seattle enrolled patients during active infection and followed them longitudinally through the course of disease. Whole blood was collected in K2EDTA tubes by collaborating institutions according to the institutions' own protocols. For TCRbeta analysis, collaborators shipped samples in one of three forms: frozen whole blood, isolated PBMCs, or DNA extracted from either of those sample types. A single count supports this clone. Its target antigen remains unknown. No qualities accompany the bases; no much larger clone lies one base away. TCRbeta CDR3 regions were amplified from genomic DNA using the immunoSEQ Assay, a bias-controlled multiplex PCR. Per the original workflow: The number of nucleated cells in each sample was estimated by amplification of reference gene primers within the assay. To quantify the absolute abundance of each unique TCRbeta CDR3 rearrangement, sequence reads were collapsed and filtered. For each sample, productive Simpson clonality was calculated as the square root of Simpson's diversity index across productive rearrangements. TCRdb took this table from immuneACCESS and kept in-frame rearrangements with V and J called. Such tables lack part of the clones; where checked against another copy, unresolved V genes explain under half of the gap, and the rest is unexplained. That table supplies the V and J calls and clone size; D and trimming were determined from the DNA. Present in this sample are about 250,000 clones, about 82% of which were seen just once. Together, the top ten hold roughly 4.6% of the sample.

The sequence was obtained from a man aged 45 to 65 with COVID-19, enrolled during active disease. Material: peripheral blood. The chain links TRBV2 with TRBJ1-4, with 7 central nucleotides matching TRBD1. The CDR3 corresponds to CASSSGGVREKLFF. The nucleotides read TGTGCCAGCAGTTCAGGGGGAGTCCGCGAAAAACTGTTTTTT.